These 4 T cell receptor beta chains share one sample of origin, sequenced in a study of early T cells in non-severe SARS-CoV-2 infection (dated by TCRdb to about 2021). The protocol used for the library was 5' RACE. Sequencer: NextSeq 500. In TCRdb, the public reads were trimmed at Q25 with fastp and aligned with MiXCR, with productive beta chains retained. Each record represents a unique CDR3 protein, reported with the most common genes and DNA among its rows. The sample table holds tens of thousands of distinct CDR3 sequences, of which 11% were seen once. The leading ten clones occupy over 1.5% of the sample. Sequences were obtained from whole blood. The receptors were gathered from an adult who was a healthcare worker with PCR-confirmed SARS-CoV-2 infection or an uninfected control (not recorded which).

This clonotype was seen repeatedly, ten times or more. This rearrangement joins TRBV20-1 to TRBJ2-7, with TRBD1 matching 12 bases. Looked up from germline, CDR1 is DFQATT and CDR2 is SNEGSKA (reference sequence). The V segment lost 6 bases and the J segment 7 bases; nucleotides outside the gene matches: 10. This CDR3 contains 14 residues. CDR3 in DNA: TGCAGTGCCTCCCTGGGGACAGGGGGCTGGGAGCAGTACTTC. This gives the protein CSASLGTGGWEQYF.

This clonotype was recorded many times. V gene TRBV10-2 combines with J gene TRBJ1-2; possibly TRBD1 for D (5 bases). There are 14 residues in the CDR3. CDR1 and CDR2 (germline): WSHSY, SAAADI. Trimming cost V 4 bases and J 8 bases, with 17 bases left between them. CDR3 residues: CASSGPGTYWGYTF. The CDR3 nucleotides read TGCGCCAGCAGTGGGCCCGGGACTTACTGGGGCTACACCTTC.

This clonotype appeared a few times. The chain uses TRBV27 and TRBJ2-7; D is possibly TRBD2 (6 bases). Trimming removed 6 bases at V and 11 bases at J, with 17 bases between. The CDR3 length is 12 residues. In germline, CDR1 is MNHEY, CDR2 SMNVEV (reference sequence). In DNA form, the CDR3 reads TGTGCCAGCAGCCAACAGGAGGGCCGTGAGTACTTC. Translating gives CASSQQEGREYF.

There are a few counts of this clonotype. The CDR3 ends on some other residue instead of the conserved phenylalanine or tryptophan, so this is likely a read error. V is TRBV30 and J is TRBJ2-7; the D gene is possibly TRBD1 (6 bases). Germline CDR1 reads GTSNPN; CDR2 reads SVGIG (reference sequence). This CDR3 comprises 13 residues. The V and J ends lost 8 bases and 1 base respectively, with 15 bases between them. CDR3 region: CAGKGGLSYEQYY. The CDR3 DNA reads TGTGCCGGGAAAGGGGGTTTGTCCTACGAGCAGTACTAC.